A single sample is the source of the 30 T cell receptor beta chains below, sequenced in a study of identical twins. TCRdb processed the 5' RACE reads anew with MiXCR; each CDR3 protein has one entry. The data hold fewer than 250,000 distinct CDR3 sequences, with roughly 7.5% observed a single time. These sequences were also reported in another study, on yellow fever vaccine responses in identical twins.

Sequencing used memory (CD45RO+) T cells sorted from blood. The receptors were sampled from a woman aged 18-29 years in good health.

This clonotype was picked up many times. The chain couples TRBV6-1 to TRBJ1-4; D is perhaps TRBD1 (5 bases). The CDR3 totals 16 residues. V lost 3 bases and J 0 bases, leaving 11 bases between the germline ends. Germline CDR1 is MNHNS and CDR2 is SASEGT. CDR3: CASSDMGPATNEKLFF. DNA of the CDR3: TGTGCCAGCAGTGACATGGGGCCTGCAACTAATGAAAAACTGTTTTTT.

In this sample, this clonotype turned up many times. The V call is TRBV2, the J call TRBJ1-5, with TRBD1 as a possible D gene (5 bases). Trimming removed 3 bases from V and 0 bases from J, with 12 bases in between. In germline, CDR1 is SNHLY, CDR2 FYNNEI. CDR3 length: 16 amino acids. The CDR3: CASSDWGVNSNQPQHF. The DNA for the CDR3 is TGTGCCAGCAGTGATTGGGGGGTAAATAGCAATCAGCCCCAGCATTTT.

This clonotype has a count of ten or more. The V gene is TRBV28, the J gene TRBJ2-7, with TRBD1 matching over 8 bases. This CDR3 has 14 residues. With V trimmed by 0 bases and J by 7 bases, 5 bases remained unmatched. Germline CDR1 is MDHEN and CDR2 is SYDVKM. The CDR3 protein is CASSLWAGGQEQYF. The CDR3 nucleotides read TGTGCCAGCAGTTTATGGGCAGGGGGCCAAGAGCAGTACTTC.

The V gene is TRBV4-1, the J gene TRBJ2-4; the match to TRBD1 covers 8 bases. Losses at the gene ends were 0 bases for V and 3 bases for J; bases not matched to a gene: 1. The CDR3 has 15 residues. Germline CDR1 MGHRA, CDR2 YSYEKL. Here the CDR3 reads CASSQETGVKNIQYF. CDR3 nucleotides: TGCGCCAGCAGCCAAGAGACAGGGGTCAAAAACATTCAGTACTTC.

This clonotype was observed at least ten times. The chain uses TRBV20-1 and TRBJ2-4; possible D gene TRBD2, 6 bases. V lost 1 base, J lost 7 bases, and 14 bases lay in between. CDR1 is DFQATT and CDR2 is SNEGSKA in the germline V gene (reference sequence). This CDR3 is 14 amino acids long. CDR3 region: CSARGRDIGNIQYF. The DNA of the CDR3 is TGCAGTGCTAGAGGGCGGGATATCGGCAACATTCAGTACTTC.

Here the CDR3 reads CASSLEDPRLVLEQYF. CDR3 nucleotide sequence: TGCGCCAGCAGCTTGGAGGACCCGCGATTAGTACTCGAGCAGTACTTC. The rearrangement links TRBV5-1 to TRBJ2-7, with D hard to call. V dropped 0 bases and J dropped 6 bases, with 19 bases sitting between them. The CDR3 runs to 16 residues. Germline V CDR1 and CDR2: SGHRS, YFSETQ.

This clonotype was found a few times. This rearrangement joins TRBV11-2 to TRBJ2-7; 11 bases are shared with TRBD1. Germline loops: CDR1 SGHAT, CDR2 FQNNGV. Germline trimming cut 5 bases from V and 5 bases from J; bases unmatched to any gene: 8. This CDR3 is 15 amino acids long. The CDR3 spells CASSLHRDRGDEQYF. The DNA of the CDR3 is TGTGCCAGCAGCCTCCACCGGGACAGGGGGGACGAGCAGTACTTC.

Many counts were recorded for this clonotype. The chain uses TRBV19 and TRBJ2-5, with D uncertain. Germline values: CDR1 LNHDA, CDR2 SQIVND (reference sequence). The CDR3 runs 12 residues. V lost 6 bases to trimming and J lost 0 bases, with 5 bases between them. CDR3 residues: CASSRDQETQYF. The DNA of the CDR3 is TGTGCCAGTAGCCGGGACCAAGAGACCCAGTACTTC. The full variable domain, completed using reference TRBV19 and TRBJ2-5, is DGGITQSPKYLFRKEGQNVTLSCEQNLNHDAMYWYRQDPGQGLRLIYYSQIVNDFQKGDIAEGYSVSREKKESFPLTVTSAQKNPTAFYLCASSRDQETQYFGPGTRLLVL.

This rearrangement joins TRBV20-1 to TRBJ2-5; D might be TRBD1 or TRBD2, each matching 5 bases. CDR1 DFQATT and CDR2 SNEGSKA come from the germline V gene (reference sequence). The CDR3 loop spans 13 amino acids. Trimming left V 6 bases short and J 4 bases short, with 15 bases between. The CDR3 DNA reads as TGCAGTGCGGCGGTTGGGGGTCGAGAGACCCAGTACTTC. This sequence encodes CSAAVGGRETQYF.

Regarding this clonotype: At one boundary the junction diverges from the germline segment, which might be a read error. The CDR3 loop is CASSLEPGGISEAFF. The CDR3, as DNA: TGTGCTAGCAGCTTAGAGCCGGGGGGGATTTCTGAAGCTTTCTTT. The V gene is TRBV7-7, the J gene TRBJ1-1, with a tentative D call TRBD1 (5 bases). Per germline, CDR1 SSHAT and CDR2 FNYEAQ (reference sequence). This CDR3 spans 15 amino acids.

This clonotype has more than one count but fewer than ten. The rearrangement links TRBV7-2 to TRBJ2-4; TRBD2 aligns across 9 bases. V trimming: 4 bases; J trimming: 8 bases; junction bases outside the gene matches: 9. CDR1 is SGHTA, CDR2 FQGNSA, per germline. This CDR3 is 15 amino acids long. CDR3 region: CASSSHSGGGDIQYF. CDR3 in DNA: TGTGCCAGCAGCTCCCATAGCGGGGGCGGGGACATTCAGTACTTC.

This clonotype was counted a few times. This chain connects TRBV18 to TRBJ2-3, with D hard to call. The CDR3 covers 13 residues. Germline V CDR1 and CDR2: KGHSH, LQKENI. The V and J ends lost 2 bases and 6 bases respectively, with 9 bases between them. For the CDR3, the DNA is TGTGCCAGCTCACCATATCCGCGCGATACGCAGTATTTT. It codes for CASSPYPRDTQYF.

There are a few counts of this clonotype. The chain is built from TRBV20-1 and TRBJ1-5, with no clear D. The CDR3 is made up of 14 amino acids. Germline V gives CDR1 DFQATT, CDR2 SNEGSKA (reference sequence). Trimming stripped 2 bases from V and 3 bases from J, with 11 bases between. CDR3 sequence (DNA): TGCAGTGCTAGACACGGGTCCTCCAATCAGCCCCAGCATTTT. It specifies CSARHGSSNQPQHF.

The chain uses TRBV10-3 and TRBJ2-3, with TRBD2 matching over 10 bases. The trim removed 11 bases at V and 4 bases at J, leaving 9 bases unmatched. Per germline, CDR1 ENHRY and CDR2 SYGVKD. The CDR3 covers 14 residues. The CDR3 loop reads CASHAAGGADTQYF. In nucleotides, the CDR3 is TGTGCCTCGCACGCAGCGGGGGGGGCAGATACGCAGTATTTT.

This clonotype was picked up a small number of times. The V and J genes are TRBV10-3 and TRBJ2-1; TRBD1 or TRBD2 may be the D gene (5 bases each). Trimming removed 4 bases from V and 6 bases from J, with 22 bases in between. Per the germline V gene, CDR1 is ENHRY and CDR2 is SYGVKD. The CDR3 totals 17 residues. DNA for the CDR3: TGTGCCATCAGTGGCCCACTCGTCAGCCACGGGGCCAATGAGCAGTTCTTC. Amino acid sequence: CAISGPLVSHGANEQFF.

This clonotype was found many times. The gene calls are TRBV7-8 and TRBJ1-1, with D unresolved. Germline V gene sequence: CDR1 SGHVS, CDR2 FQNEAQ. Between the trimmed V and J ends, which lost 1 base and 0 bases, there was a span of 9 bases. This CDR3 is 15 amino acids long. CDR3 coding DNA: TGTGCCAGCAGCTTAGTCTCCAGATTGAACACTGAAGCTTTCTTT. It codes for CASSLVSRLNTEAFF.

This clonotype was counted a few times. The chain joins TRBV12-3 or TRBV12-4 to TRBJ2-1; D is unresolved. This CDR3 contains 15 residues. Trimming stripped 1 base from V and 3 bases from J, with 10 bases between. CDR3 amino acids: CASSLGRASYNEQFF. Written as DNA, the CDR3 is TGTGCCAGCAGTTTAGGTCGGGCCAGCTACAATGAGCAGTTCTTC.

The chain joins TRBV7-9 to TRBJ2-5, with 9 bases lining up with TRBD2. The trim removed 5 bases at V and 5 bases at J, leaving 12 bases unmatched. The V gene's germline CDR1 is SEHNR and CDR2 FQNEAQ (reference sequence). The CDR3 runs 16 residues. The CDR3 DNA reads as TGTGCCAGCAGCCCCCTCAGGGGACTAGCTGAGGAGACCCAGTACTTC. Translation: CASSPLRGLAEETQYF.

This clonotype occurred a few times. The rearrangement joins TRBV20-1 to TRBJ2-1, with TRBD2 identical over 13 bases. The CDR3 has 15 residues. With 6 bases clipped from V and 6 bases from J, the junction kept 8 bases outside the gene matches. Germline V CDR1 and CDR2: DFQATT, SNEGSKA (reference sequence). The CDR3 is CSAALTSGGSNEQFF. CDR3 nucleotide sequence: TGCAGTGCCGCCCTGACTAGCGGGGGGAGCAATGAGCAGTTCTTC.

Concerning this clonotype: Given a much more abundant clone one base away, this may be a read error. The CDR3 carries no conserved terminal phenylalanine or tryptophan, so it likely arises from a read error. This rearrangement joins TRBV5-1 to TRBJ2-4, with 9 bases fitting TRBD1. V trimming: 3 bases; J trimming: 1 base; junction bases outside the gene matches: 11. The CDR3 extends over 18 amino acids. Germline CDR1 SGHRS, CDR2 YFSETQ. CDR3 in amino acids: CASSSHTGGAGAKNIQYL. CDR3 nucleotide sequence: TGCGCCAGCAGCTCGCACACAGGGGGCGCGGGGGCCAAAAACATTCAGTACCTC.

This clonotype was counted between two and nine times. J is TRBJ2-7 and V is TRBV7-2, with TRBD2 matching over 9 bases. Trimming took 2 bases from V and 6 from J; bases not matched to a gene: 11. From germline, CDR1 is SGHTA and CDR2 FQGNSA. CDR3 length equals 16 residues. The chain's CDR3 is CASSLSLLSGRSEQYF. CDR3 nucleotides: TGTGCCAGCAGCTTAAGCCTCCTTAGCGGGAGATCCGAGCAGTACTTC. Looking up the rest from reference TRBV7-2 and TRBJ2-7 gives the full variable domain: GAGVSQSPSNKVTEKGKDVELRCDPISGHTALYWYRQSLGQGLEFLIYFQGNSAPDKSGLPSDRFSAERTGGSVSTLTIQRTQQEDSAVYLCASSLSLLSGRSEQYFGPGTRLTVT.

The chain combines TRBV5-1 with TRBJ1-2; TRBD1 might be the D (5 bases). The CDR3 has 17 residues. CDR1 and CDR2 from the germline V gene are SGHRS and YFSETQ. Trimming pared 0 bases from V and 5 bases from J, leaving 20 bases between. The CDR3 nucleotides are TGCGCCAGCAGCTTGGCGGGCGGCAGGGAAAGTAGATATGGCTACACCTTC. The encoded protein is CASSLAGGRESRYGYTF. Full variable domain (outside the CDR3, taken from reference TRBV5-1 and TRBJ1-2): KAGVTQTPRYLIKTRGQQVTLSCSPISGHRSVSWYQQTPGQGLQFLFEYFSETQRNKGNFPGRFSGRQFSNSRSEMNVSTLELGDSALYLCASSLAGGRESRYGYTFGSGTRLTVV.

This clonotype was picked up many times. The CDR3 is CASSPQNEQFF. The CDR3 DNA reads as TGTGCCAGCAGCCCCCAGAATGAGCAGTTCTTC. J is TRBJ2-1 and V is TRBV7-2; D unresolved. V dropped 5 bases and J dropped 7 bases, with 6 bases sitting between them. CDR1 and CDR2 (germline): SGHTA, FQGNSA. The CDR3 sequence is 11 residues long.

The chain couples TRBV12-3 or TRBV12-4 to TRBJ2-7; 7 nucleotides match TRBD2. CDR3 length: 14 amino acids. The V segment lost 0 bases and the J segment 5 bases; nucleotides outside the gene matches: 4. The DNA for the CDR3 is TGTGCCAGCAGTTTAGCGGGGGGGGGGAACGAGCAGTACTTC. Its translation: CASSLAGGGNEQYF.

In its sample, this clonotype was seen many times. The rearrangement joins TRBV29-1 to TRBJ2-3, with D uncertain. CDR3 length: 13 amino acids. V lost 6 bases and J 1 base, leaving 11 bases between the germline ends. The V gene's germline CDR1 is SQVTM and CDR2 ANQGSEA. CDR3 residues: CSVGQDGTDTQYF. The CDR3 DNA reads TGCAGCGTCGGGCAGGACGGCACAGATACGCAGTATTTT.

This clonotype has a count of ten or more. This rearrangement joins TRBV24-1 to TRBJ2-3; D unclear. V was clipped by 3 bases and J by 8 bases, with 8 bases between them. The CDR3 is 12 amino acids. Germline loops: CDR1 KGHDR, CDR2 SFDVKD. CDR3 protein: CATSDPRGTQYF. The CDR3 DNA follows: TGTGCCACCAGTGATCCGCGCGGTACGCAGTATTTT.

The chain carries TRBV7-9 and TRBJ2-2, with a tentative D call TRBD2 (6 bases). Looked up from germline, CDR1 is SEHNR and CDR2 is FQNEAQ (reference sequence). CDR3 length: 14 residues. With 5 bases removed from V and 7 bases from J, the gap between germline ends came to 14 bases. This chain's CDR3 is CASSPGRLGGELFF. CDR3 sequence (DNA): TGTGCCAGCAGCCCCGGCCGACTAGGCGGGGAGCTGTTTTTT. The variable domain in full, completed from reference TRBV7-9 and TRBJ2-2, reads DTGVSQNPRHKITKRGQNVTFRCDPISEHNRLYWYRQTLGQGPEFLTYFQNEAQLEKSRLLSDRFSAERPKGSFSTLEIQRTEQGDSAMYLCASSPGRLGGELFFGEGSRLTVL.

This clonotype showed up just once. The chain links TRBV10-3 to TRBJ2-1; D might be TRBD2 (5 bases). Looked up from germline, CDR1 is ENHRY and CDR2 is SYGVKD. Trimming left V 3 bases short and J 8 bases short, with 14 bases between. This CDR3 contains 14 residues. CDR3 in DNA: TGTGCCATCAGTGATTGGCGGGCCCGGGATGAGCAGTTCTTC. This sequence encodes CAISDWRARDEQFF.

The genes are TRBV18 and TRBJ2-7; 7 bases are shared with TRBD1. V lost 2 bases, J lost 2 bases, and 6 bases stayed unmatched. The germline V gene has CDR1 KGHSH and CDR2 LQKENI. The CDR3 extends over 15 amino acids. The CDR3 reads CASSPKGAYAYEQYF. CDR3 DNA: TGTGCCAGCTCACCAAAGGGGGCTTACGCCTACGAGCAGTACTTC.

The rearrangement joins TRBV10-3 to TRBJ2-5, with TRBD2 matching over 8 bases. Germline lookup yields CDR1 ENHRY and CDR2 SYGVKD. J lost 1 base, V lost 4 bases, and 2 bases had no gene match. The CDR3 has 14 amino acids. The CDR3 DNA reads as TGTGCCATCAGTGCCGGGGGGGCCCAAGAGACCCAGTACTTC. This translates into CAISAGGAQETQYF.